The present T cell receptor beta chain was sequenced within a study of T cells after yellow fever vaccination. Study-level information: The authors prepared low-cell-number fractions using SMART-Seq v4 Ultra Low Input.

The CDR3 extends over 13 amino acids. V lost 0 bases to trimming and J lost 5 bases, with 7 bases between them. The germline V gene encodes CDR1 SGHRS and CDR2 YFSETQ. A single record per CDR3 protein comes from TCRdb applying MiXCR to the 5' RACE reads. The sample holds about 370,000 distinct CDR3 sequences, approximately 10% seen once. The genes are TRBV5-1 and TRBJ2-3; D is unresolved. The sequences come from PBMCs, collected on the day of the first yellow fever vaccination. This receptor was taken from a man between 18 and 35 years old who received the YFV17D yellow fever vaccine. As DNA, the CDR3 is TGCGCCAGCAGCTTGGGTGATGGAGATACGCAGTATTTT. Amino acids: CASSLGDGDTQYF.